This T cell receptor (beta chain) was sequenced for a study of blood T cells in healthy people across ages. V was cut by 2 bases and J by 1 base, with 23 bases left in between. Germline V CDR1 and CDR2: SGHAT, FQNNGV. This CDR3 comprises 19 residues. A second PCR of about 6 to 12 cycles used a sample-barcoded 5' primer and a J-beta primer mix. TCRdb ran MiXCR on the 5' RACE reads and lists one entry per CDR3 protein. The data show around 900,000 distinct CDR3 sequences, with 25% to 30% seen just once and 17% held by the top ten. As regards this clonotype: Its antigen is still unknown.

Study-level points and caveats: Older age coincided with a roughly linear decline in TCR beta diversity per million T cells.

The genes are TRBV11-2 and TRBJ1-1; a weak D match, TRBD1 (5 bases). The sequenced sample consisted of blood. This clonotype originated in a woman at least 80 years old in good health. CDR3 protein: CASSLRGWQRSTRNTEAFF. In DNA, the CDR3 is TGTGCCAGCAGCTTAAGGGGATGGCAGCGTTCCACCCGGAACACTGAAGCTTTCTTT. Looking up the rest from reference TRBV11-2 and TRBJ1-1 gives the full variable domain: EAGVAQSPRYKIIEKRQSVAFWCNPISGHATLYWYQQILGQGPKLLIQFQNNGVVDDSQLPKDRFSAERLKGVDSTLKIQPAKLEDSAVYLCASSLRGWQRSTRNTEAFFGQGTRLTVV.